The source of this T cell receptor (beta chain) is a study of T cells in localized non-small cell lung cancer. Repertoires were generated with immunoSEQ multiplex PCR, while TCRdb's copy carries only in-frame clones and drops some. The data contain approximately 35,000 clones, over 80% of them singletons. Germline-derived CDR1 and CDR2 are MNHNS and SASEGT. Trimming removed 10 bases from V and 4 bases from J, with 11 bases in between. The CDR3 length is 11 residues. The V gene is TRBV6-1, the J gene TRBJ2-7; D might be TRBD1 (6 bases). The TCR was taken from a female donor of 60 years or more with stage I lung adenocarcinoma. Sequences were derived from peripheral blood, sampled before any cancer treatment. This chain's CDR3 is CATQTGYEQYF. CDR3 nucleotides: TGTGCCACCCAGACAGGTTACGAGCAGTACTTC.